Described below is a single T cell receptor beta chain sequence and its context. This entry comes from a study of OX40 agonist ivuxolimab in advanced cancers. Clones were read by immunoSEQ multiplex PCR, and TCRdb kept only the in-frame ones, dropping some. The sample records 69,000 or so clones, about 85% being singletons. Germline CDR1 reads SNHLY; CDR2 reads FYNNEI. This CDR3 has 15 amino acids. Germline trimming cut 10 bases from V and 4 bases from J; bases unmatched to any gene: 4. V is TRBV2 and J is TRBJ2-1; 16 bases are a match to TRBD2. The receptor was isolated from an adult with an advanced solid tumor such as melanoma, head and neck, liver or kidney cancer. The sample here was CD4+ or CD8+ T cells sorted from blood, taken in a trial of the OX40 agonist ivuxolimab. The CDR3 DNA sequence: TGTGCCACCGAGGGACTAGCGGGGGGGTACAATGAGCAGTTCTTC. The encoded protein is CATEGLAGGYNEQFF.